Listed below are T cell receptor beta chains from one sample, sequenced in a study of blood T cell repertoires in COVID-19. Measured with immunoSEQ multiplex PCR; TCRdb has only the in-frame clones, and not every one. The sample comprises tens of thousands of clones, around nine tenths of which are singletons, and about a tenth rests with the top ten. The sample taken for sequencing was peripheral blood. The receptors shown here come from a human donor in a cohort sampled during active COVID-19. Both conserved end residues are part of each CDR3.

V gene	CDR3 protein
TRBV7-2	CASSLREKSSYEQYF
TRBV9	CASSVASQETQYF
TRBV27	CASSTTGLGEKLFF
TRBV12-3/TRBV12-4	CASSFRENEQFF
TRBV19	CASSRASGGPTDTQYF
TRBV6-5	CASSRTSGDYNEQFF
TRBV6-2/TRBV6-3	CASSPLGDTQYF
TRBV9	CASSVARGGTGELFF
TRBV29-1	CSVSSDRNQPQHF
TRBV30	CAWHRETSGGYEQYF
TRBV6-1	CASSEVEPAYNSPLHF
TRBV3-1/TRBV3-2	CASSHWAGTSGGVSNEQFF
TRBV30	CGGEAGAEAFF
TRBV6-5	CASSYNSGRGRETQYF
TRBV3-1/TRBV3-2	CASSQASGTTGANVLTF
TRBV19	CASTRGGKRGYNEQFF
TRBV7-6	CASSLYRQGETQYF
TRBV29-1	CSVVRDREQETQYF
TRBV7-9	CASSPGVSGNTIYF
TRBV3-1/TRBV3-2	CASSRRGAGDNEQFF
TRBV19	CASTSGAADTQYF
TRBV19	CASSKVSGYTF
TRBV7-9	CASSPMGSGSYNEQFF
TRBV18	CASSPPQTGGRSEAFF
TRBV11-2	CASSLGRDGYTF
TRBV7-2	CASSLGSAGQETQYF
TRBV4-2	CASSHRQTNQPQHF
TRBV4-1	CASSQDWQNNQPQHF
TRBV10-3	CAISGGQGETQYF
TRBV6-6	CASSYSMWETGEGYTF
TRBV10-2	CASRAGGTGELFF
TRBV7-7	CARGVLAGGLSSYEQYF
TRBV4-1	CASSRDQTGVGANVLTF
TRBV5-1	CASSVGTLNPGELFF
TRBV9	CASSSSTNYGYTF
TRBV5-1	CASSFERGDTDTQYF
TRBV11-3	CASSLGWTGGETEAFF
TRBV18	CASSANQGFTDTQYF
TRBV10-1	CASSDGSDYGYTF
TRBV3-1/TRBV3-2	CASSQDGPAGWRETQYF
TRBV11-3	CASSSGETEAFF
TRBV25-1	CASSEIAGLGVQYF
TRBV7-2	CASSLQGTSGGETQYF
TRBV7-9	CASSPYTGELFF
TRBV10-3	CAISESVGAYEQYF
TRBV6-5	CASILGGQSTEAFF
TRBV5-1	CASSLSRHGVSNNEQFF
TRBV2	CASSGEAAGGAFF
TRBV6-2/TRBV6-3	CASSYLGPEAGPDNEQFF